The 22 T cell receptor beta chains listed next were all sequenced from one sample in a study of CD4 and CD8 cells across lung adenocarcinoma regions. Each CDR3 protein gets one entry after TCRdb re-called the PCR reads with MiXCR. The sample consists of about 25,000 distinct CDR3 sequences, approximately 50% of them appearing once. The sample was CD8+ T cells from the center of a lung tumor. All receptors derive from a male donor with lung adenocarcinoma. The CD4 and CD8 labels of this study may be unreliable.

In its sample, this clonotype was seen a few times. An end of the junction differs from the germline gene, which may be a read error. The V and J genes are TRBV7-6 and TRBJ2-3, with D possibly TRBD1 on 7 matching bases. The J call may be mistaken, given a closer DNA end match to TRBJ2-5. The CDR3 runs to 14 residues. The germline V gene encodes CDR1 SGHVS and CDR2 FNYEAQ. Here the CDR3 DNA reads TGTGCCGGCAGCGGAGGGGGCGGCGAAGATACCCAGTACTTC. This sequence encodes CAGSGGGGEDTQYF.

The chain carries TRBV12-3 or TRBV12-4 and TRBJ2-6; D unresolved. Trimming pared 7 bases from V and 0 bases from J, leaving 4 bases between. The CDR3 is made up of 13 amino acids. The CDR3 spells CASMASGANVLTF. In DNA, the CDR3 is TGTGCCAGCATGGCCTCTGGGGCCAACGTCCTGACTTTC.

The genes are TRBV10-3 and TRBJ2-5; D remains ambiguous. The J call may not be correct, given that the DNA end is closer to TRBJ2-7. Germline V gene sequence: CDR1 ENHRY, CDR2 SYGVKD. The CDR3 has 13 amino acids. CDR3 in DNA: TGTGCCATCAGACCAAGCGCCCCCTACGAGCAGTACTTC. It yields the protein CAIRPSAPYEQYF.

V is TRBV12-3 or TRBV12-4 and J is TRBJ2-6; 8 bases agree with TRBD1. This CDR3 comprises 17 residues. Trimming took 4 bases from V and 2 from J; bases not matched to a gene: 7. The DNA of the CDR3 is TGTGCCAGCAGTTCCCGGCAGGGGGCGGCTGGGGCCAACGTCCTGACTTTC. Translation: CASSSRQGAAGANVLTF.

The chain is built from TRBV12-3 or TRBV12-4 and TRBJ2-1, with D perhaps matching TRBD1 (6 bases). CDR3 length equals 14 residues. Trimming took 3 bases from V and 6 from J, leaving 12 bases between them. The CDR3: CASSFAGAGNEQFF. CDR3 nucleotides: TGTGCCAGCAGTTTTGCAGGGGCCGGCAATGAGCAGTTCTTC.

This clonotype was observed a few times. V usage is TRBV6-1 and J usage is TRBJ1-1; perhaps TRBD1 as D (5 bases). Trimming cost V 0 bases and J 9 bases, with 11 bases left between them. This CDR3 spans 13 amino acids. From germline, CDR1 is MNHNS and CDR2 SASEGT. The DNA for the CDR3 is TGTGCCAGCAGTGAAGCTTGGGACTCGCAAGCTTTCTTT. This gives the protein CASSEAWDSQAFF.

The rearrangement uses TRBV12-3 or TRBV12-4 and TRBJ2-3, with 9 nucleotides matching TRBD1. The V and J ends lost 4 bases and 4 bases, in that order; junction bases with no gene match: 9. The CDR3 extends over 16 amino acids. This CDR3 reads CASSSWTGEFADTQYF. DNA of the CDR3: TGTGCCAGCAGTTCCTGGACAGGGGAATTCGCAGATACGCAGTATTTT.

This clonotype has ten or more counts. V gene TRBV7-2 combines with J gene TRBJ1-2; D remains ambiguous. V was pared by 3 bases and J by 10 bases, with 18 bases between. The CDR3 length is 14 residues. Germline loops: CDR1 SGHTA, CDR2 FQGNSA. The CDR3, as DNA: TGTGCCAGCAGCTTTAATACTGGGGTGCGAATCTACACCTTC. Translation: CASSFNTGVRIYTF.

This rearrangement joins TRBV10-2 to TRBJ2-2; 8 nucleotides agree with TRBD2. This CDR3 is built from 15 residues. After removal of 8 bases from V and 5 bases from J, the junction contained 10 bases not matched to a gene. In germline, CDR1 is WSHSY, CDR2 SAAADI. CDR3 DNA sequence: TGCGCCAGCTCCCCACAGGTAGCGGGGACCGGGGAGCTGTTTTTT. Its protein is CASSPQVAGTGELFF.

In the case of this clonotype: The DNA is omitted, as the CDR3 cannot be located on it reliably, and the CDR3 follows TCRdb's listing. The chain links TRBV10-3 to TRBJ2-2; the DNA was not compared with TRBD2, the D call given in the table. Per the germline V gene, CDR1 is ENHRY and CDR2 is SYGVKD. The CDR3 comprises 22 residues, both ends counted. The chain's CDR3 is CAIRGWAYNSPLHFGNTGELFF.

The table lists this clonotype with a few counts. The chain recombines TRBV6-5 with TRBJ2-1; D is ambiguous. The closer fit of TRBJ2-7 to the DNA end suggests the J call may be wrong. The CDR3 runs 13 residues. CDR1 and CDR2 (germline): MNHEY, SVGAGI. CDR3 loop: CASSYGQTYEQYF. In DNA, the CDR3 is TGTGCCAGCAGTTATGGGCAAACCTACGAGCAGTACTTC.

V and J are TRBV6-1 and TRBJ2-2; D is perhaps TRBD1 (6 bases). CDR1 is MNHNS and CDR2 is SASEGT in the germline V gene. The V and J ends lost 8 bases and 7 bases respectively, with 14 bases between them. The CDR3 has 13 amino acids. The CDR3 bases are TGTGCCAGCCACAGGCCCAGGGGCGGGGAGCTGTTTTTT. Translated, it gives CASHRPRGGELFF.

The V and J genes are TRBV23-1 and TRBJ2-3; no definite D call. The better agreement between TRBJ2-7 and the DNA end casts doubt on the J call. TRBV23-1 is an open reading frame, and its role is uncertain. CDR3 length: 16 residues. The DNA for the CDR3 is TGCGCCAGCAGTATAACAATCGGAGAGAGATACTACGAGCAGTACGTC. Translated: CASSITIGERYYEQYV.

This clonotype was counted ten times or more. The gene calls are TRBV7-2 and TRBJ2-7, with D possibly being TRBD1 (5 bases). There are 14 residues in the CDR3. V lost 1 base, J lost 2 bases, and 9 bases lay in between. Germline CDR1 and CDR2: SGHTA and FQGNSA. The CDR3 region is CASSLGWTTYEQYF. The CDR3 DNA is TGTGCCAGCAGCTTAGGGTGGACAACCTACGAGCAGTACTTC.

V gene TRBV27 combines with J gene TRBJ2-3, with 7 bases aligning to TRBD2. V lost 8 bases, J lost 5 bases, and 19 bases stayed unmatched. The CDR3 contains 17 residues. Germline assignment: CDR1 MNHEY and CDR2 SMNVEV (reference sequence). CDR3 in DNA: TGTGCCAGCGTACCATATCCCGGGAGCGGGGCTTTAGATACGCAGTATTTT. Encoded protein: CASVPYPGSGALDTQYF.

The gene calls are TRBV6-9 and TRBJ2-1; 10 bases are shared with TRBD2. The J call may be in error: the DNA end matches TRBJ2-7 better. CDR1 and CDR2 (germline): MNHGY, SVAAGI. The CDR3 totals 16 residues. CDR3 bases: TGTGCCAGCAGTGTCGCCTCTAGCGGGAGCGAGTGCGAGCAGTACTTC. Its translation is CASSVASSGSECEQYF.

The genes are TRBV27 and TRBJ2-2; D remains unclear. Trimming pared 5 bases from V and 0 bases from J, leaving 7 bases between. The CDR3 sequence is 14 residues long. The germline gives CDR1 MNHEY, CDR2 SMNVEV (reference sequence). CDR3 DNA sequence: TGTGCCAGCAGTAGGCACGCGAACACCGGGGAGCTGTTTTTT. Translated, it gives CASSRHANTGELFF.

This clonotype was seen ten or more times. The V and J genes are TRBV5-1 and TRBJ2-3; no reliable D call. CDR3 length: 13 residues. V gave up 2 bases and J gave up 2 bases, with 6 bases separating them. CDR1 and CDR2 (germline): SGHRS, YFSETQ. CDR3 nucleotides: TGCGCCAGCAGCTTATTCGTCACAGATACGCAGTATTTT. Protein sequence: CASSLFVTDTQYF.

This clonotype came up many times. The chain is built from TRBV6-1 and TRBJ2-7; TRBD2 aligns across 14 bases. Germline CDR1 is MNHNS and CDR2 is SASEGT. Trimming at V came to 5 bases and at J to 4 bases, leaving 10 bases not matched to a gene. CDR3 length: 17 amino acids. The CDR3 DNA is TGTGCCAGCAGTAAAGGGACTAGCGGGAGTTTCCCATACGAGCAGTACTTC. It specifies CASSKGTSGSFPYEQYF.

The table lists this clonotype with a few counts. The chain employs TRBV4-1 and TRBJ1-2; D uncertain. CDR1 is MGHRA and CDR2 is YSYEKL in the germline V gene. This CDR3 has 15 amino acids. Trimming left V 0 bases short and J 8 bases short, with 16 bases between. The DNA of the CDR3 is TGCGCCAGCAGCCAAGATTTTGTCGGATCGAGAGGCTACACCTTC. Translated: CASSQDFVGSRGYTF.

Points on this clonotype: Compared with germline, one end of the junction differs, possibly owing to a read error. This chain uses TRBV30 with TRBJ2-5, with D possibly matching TRBD2 (6 bases). CDR3 length: 14 amino acids. Germline V gives CDR1 GTSNPN, CDR2 SVGIG (reference sequence). CDR3 amino acids: CAGSSGVDAETQYF. CDR3 coding DNA: TGTGCGGGGAGCTCGGGAGTTGACGCAGAGACGCAGTACTTT.

This clonotype is a singleton in its sample. The chain carries TRBV6-5 and TRBJ2-1; D possibly corresponds to TRBD2 (5 bases). The V and J ends lost 0 bases and 9 bases respectively, with 12 bases between them. The CDR3 covers 14 residues. The germline V gene has CDR1 MNHEY and CDR2 SVGAGI. The CDR3 loop reads CASSYSWTSSEQFF. The DNA for the CDR3 is TGTGCCAGCAGTTACTCGTGGACTTCGAGTGAGCAGTTCTTC.